This T cell receptor (beta chain) emerged from a study of T cell responses to AZD1222 COVID-19 vaccine. The protocol was immunoSEQ multiplex PCR, while the TCRdb copy is restricted to in-frame clones and leaves out a portion. The repertoire holds 120,000 to 150,000 clones, with more than 70% as singletons. The analysis combined second doses at about 4 or about 12 weeks. The sequences come from peripheral blood, collected 28 days after the second AZD1222 dose. The TCR sequence derives from an adult who received the AZD1222 COVID-19 vaccine.

CDR3 in DNA: TGTGCCTGGAGAATCAGGGACAGGTTCGGAAAACTGTTTTTT. Amino acids: CAWRIRDRFGKLFF. This chain links TRBV30 with TRBJ1-4; 8 nucleotides match TRBD1. The J segment lost 10 bases and the V segment lost 3 bases, leaving 10 bases of the junction unmatched. The CDR3 is 14 residues long. Per the germline V gene, CDR1 is GTSNPN and CDR2 is SVGIG (reference sequence).